This T cell receptor (beta chain) is drawn from a study of T-cell memory formation after mild COVID-19. Study outcomes and limitations: Some SARS-CoV-2-responding clones were already detected in memory before infection.

Only a few counts were recorded for this clonotype. Antigen unknown. MiXCR, run by TCRdb on the 5' RACE reads, gives a single entry per CDR3 protein. Of 290,000 or so distinct CDR3 sequences listed, around 19% are singletons. This CDR3 has 13 residues. Between the trimmed V and J ends, which lost 5 bases and 6 bases, there was a span of 13 bases. CDR1 is DFQATT, CDR2 SNEGSKA, per germline (reference sequence). Sequencing used PBMCs or a T cell subset sorted from them (not recorded which). This clonotype was sampled from a man younger than 35 who had mild COVID-19 (a few samples of this study predate the infection). Cell type and time point are not known. V gene TRBV20-1 combines with J gene TRBJ1-4, with D possibly matching TRBD1 (6 bases). The CDR3 spells CSAGDRTHEKLFF. CDR3 DNA sequence: TGCAGTGCTGGTGACAGGACACATGAAAAACTGTTTTTT.